The 25 T cell receptor beta chains in this list originate from one sample, sequenced in a study of shared clonotypes between healthy human individuals. Sequencing used immunoSEQ multiplex PCR; TCRdb keeps in-frame clones, though not all of them. The sample gives under 1,100,000 clones, 65% to 75% of which show up once; approximately 1.5% is in the top ten. The material sequenced was memory CD4+ T cells sorted from blood. The subset is: CD45RA-negative fraction. Source of these receptors: a man aged 18 to 30 in good health.

The chain joins TRBV19 to TRBJ2-1; no clear D gene. Germline CDR1 reads LNHDA; CDR2 reads SQIVND (reference sequence). The CDR3 is 13 residues long. Trimming stripped 4 bases from V and 4 bases from J, with 8 bases between. In DNA form, the CDR3 reads TGTGCCAGTAGTACCACAGTTTACAATGAGCAGTTCTTC. Amino acids: CASSTTVYNEQFF.

The rearrangement links TRBV7-8 to TRBJ2-4, with a weak D call TRBD1 (6 bases). V was clipped by 5 bases and J by 4 bases, with 15 bases between them. The germline gives CDR1 SGHVS, CDR2 FQNEAQ. CDR3 length: 15 amino acids. Written as DNA, the CDR3 is TGTGCCAGCAGCCAACGACAGGATGGGAAAAACATTCAGTACTTC. Protein: CASSQRQDGKNIQYF.

CDR3 region: CASSASTGTGYEQYF. The CDR3 nucleotides read TGTGCCAGCAGTGCCTCGACAGGTACAGGGTACGAGCAGTACTTC. This chain uses TRBV27 with TRBJ2-7; D might be TRBD1 (6 bases). The germline V gene encodes CDR1 MNHEY and CDR2 SMNVEV (reference sequence). Trimming removed 5 bases from V and 4 bases from J, with 18 bases in between. This CDR3 contains 15 residues.

The J gene is TRBJ1-1, the V gene TRBV4-1; the match to TRBD1 covers 8 bases. This CDR3 contains 16 residues. Unmatched junction bases numbered 5, after V lost 0 bases and J lost 2 bases. CDR1 is MGHRA and CDR2 is YSYEKL in the germline V gene. The CDR3 coding sequence is TGCGCCAGCAGCCAAGATGCGGGACAGGTAAACACTGAAGCTTTCTTT. Translation gives CASSQDAGQVNTEAFF.

On this clone: A read error may account for a junction end that differs from germline. This chain joins TRBV7-7 and TRBJ2-3; TRBD1 aligns across 8 bases. Germline-derived CDR1 and CDR2 are SSHAT and FNYEAQ (reference sequence). This CDR3 has 16 residues. The DNA of the CDR3 is TGTGCTAGCAGCTTAGTGGCAGGGGGCATGGGAGATACGCAGTATTTT. Translating it yields CASSLVAGGMGDTQYF.

V and J are TRBV2 and TRBJ1-1, with D unresolved. Germline V CDR1 and CDR2: SNHLY, FYNNEI. V was trimmed by 6 bases and J by 5 bases, leaving 19 bases between them. This CDR3 has 15 residues. The CDR3 loop reads CASSGLLILRTEAFF. The CDR3 coding sequence is TGTGCCAGCAGCGGGCTCCTCATCTTGCGGACTGAAGCTTTCTTT.

This chain links TRBV2 with TRBJ2-6; the match to TRBD1 covers 9 bases. This CDR3 region has 17 residues. CDR1 is SNHLY and CDR2 is FYNNEI in the germline V gene. The V gene end was trimmed by 6 bases and the J gene end by 2 bases; junction bases not matched to a gene: 8. CDR3 protein: CASSAGTGRPGANVLTF. The CDR3 DNA reads TGTGCCAGCAGCGCCGGGACAGGGAGACCTGGGGCCAACGTCCTGACTTTC.

This clone was observed a handful of times. The chain has TRBV5-1 and TRBJ1-1; 7 bases match TRBD1. V lost 0 bases and J lost 1; bases outside the gene matches: 6. This CDR3 region has 16 residues. Germline V lookup: CDR1 SGHRS, CDR2 YFSETQ. CDR3 nucleotide sequence: TGCGCCAGCAGCTTGGAGGGGGCAGGTTCGAACACTGAAGCTTTCTTT. Encoded protein: CASSLEGAGSNTEAFF.

The CDR3 DNA sequence: TGTGCCTGGAGTGCCGGGCCAACCCCCGCTTTCTTT. It specifies CAWSAGPTPAFF. The V call is TRBV30, the J call TRBJ1-1; no firm D call. Looked up from germline, CDR1 is GTSNPN and CDR2 is SVGIG (reference sequence). With 1 base removed from V and 11 bases from J, the gap between germline ends came to 14 bases. The CDR3 runs 12 residues.

This rearrangement joins TRBV11-2 to TRBJ2-5, with D hard to call. V dropped 5 bases and J dropped 11 bases, with 18 bases sitting between them. The CDR3 totals 13 residues. Germline assignment: CDR1 SGHAT and CDR2 FQNNGV. DNA for the CDR3: TGTGCCAGCAGCCTCAGTGACCCCTACGCGCAGTACTTC. It is translated as CASSLSDPYAQYF.

This chain uses TRBV6-4 with TRBJ1-1; D is unresolved. This CDR3 has 13 residues. CDR1 is MRHNA and CDR2 is SNTAGT in the germline V gene. Trimming cost V 4 bases and J 1 base, with 7 bases left between them. CDR3 sequence reads: CASSAEKNTEAFF. As DNA, the CDR3 is TGTGCCAGCAGTGCGGAAAAGAACACTGAAGCTTTCTTT.

J is TRBJ2-7 and V is TRBV7-8, with 8 bases identical to TRBD2. Trimming cost V 1 base and J 2 bases; bases outside gene matches: 10. Germline CDR1 is SGHVS and CDR2 is FQNEAQ. The CDR3 extends over 17 amino acids. CDR3 bases: TGTGCCAGCAGCTTAGTGGGGTTCTCGGGGGGGCCCTACGAGCAGTACTTC. This gives the protein CASSLVGFSGGPYEQYF.

This chain links TRBV6-4 with TRBJ2-1; TRBD2 matches at 7 bases. The J segment lost 7 bases and the V segment lost 5 bases, leaving 14 bases of the junction unmatched. This CDR3 is built from 16 residues. CDR1 is MRHNA and CDR2 is SNTAGT in the germline V gene. The CDR3 sequence: CASSPGGLVGKNEQFF. As DNA, the CDR3 is TGTGCCAGCAGTCCCGGTGGACTAGTTGGAAAGAATGAGCAGTTCTTC.

This clone was detected only a few times. The chain uses TRBV14 and TRBJ2-7; no definite D call. The V end was cut by 1 base, the J end by 1 base, with 5 bases between. The CDR3 contains 13 residues. Germline V gene sequence: CDR1 SGHDN, CDR2 FVKESK. This CDR3 is CASSQGQSYEQYF. CDR3 coding DNA: TGTGCCAGCAGCCAAGGACAATCCTACGAGCAGTACTTC.

In its sample, this clone was seen a few times. The CDR3 is CASRDSYGYTF. Written as DNA, the CDR3 is TGTGCCAGCAGGGACAGCTATGGCTACACCTTC. The V call is TRBV5-6, the J call TRBJ1-2, with a possible D match to TRBD1 (6 bases). The V end was cut by 5 bases, the J end by 4 bases, with 6 bases between. Germline values: CDR1 SGHDT, CDR2 YYEEEE. The CDR3 covers 11 residues.

The chain carries TRBV28 and TRBJ1-6, with D unclear. The V end was cut by 3 bases, the J end by 0 bases, with 12 bases between. The CDR3 has 17 amino acids. Looked up from germline, CDR1 is MDHEN and CDR2 is SYDVKM. CDR3 residues: CASSLMSSGSYNSPLHF. As DNA, the CDR3 is TGTGCCAGCAGTTTGATGAGCAGCGGCTCCTATAATTCACCCCTCCACTTT.

This clone was observed once. The rearrangement joins TRBV7-6 to TRBJ2-6; D not certain. CDR1 is SGHVS and CDR2 is FNYEAQ in the germline V gene. The CDR3 extends over 17 amino acids. V was trimmed by 2 bases and J by 0 bases, leaving 11 bases between them. CDR3: CASSLSGRSSGANVLTF. The CDR3 DNA sequence: TGTGCCAGCAGCTTAAGTGGACGGAGCTCTGGGGCCAACGTCCTGACTTTC.

The V gene is TRBV30, the J gene TRBJ2-3; 10 bases agree with TRBD2. The CDR3 is made up of 14 amino acids. V trimming: 8 bases; J trimming: 2 bases; junction bases outside the gene matches: 7. Germline V gives CDR1 GTSNPN, CDR2 SVGIG (reference sequence). The CDR3 region has the DNA TGTGCCCTTACTAGCGGGAACCCCACAGATACGCAGTATTTT. It translates to CALTSGNPTDTQYF.

The V gene is TRBV5-1, the J gene TRBJ2-7, with 11 bases aligning to TRBD1. Germline CDR1 is SGHRS and CDR2 is YFSETQ. V was pared by 4 bases and J by 6 bases, with 6 bases of the junction left unmatched. This CDR3 has 14 amino acids. The CDR3 DNA reads as TGCGCCAGCAGCACCCGGACAGGGGGCTTCGAGCAGTACTTC. It specifies CASSTRTGGFEQYF.

Details on this clone: This probably arose from a read error, given a far larger clone one base away. This likely comes from a read error, as the CDR3 has no conserved phenylalanine or tryptophan at its end. The chain has TRBV30 and TRBJ1-2; D not resolved. This CDR3 spans 14 amino acids. The V gene's germline CDR1 is GTSNPN and CDR2 SVGIG (reference sequence). Trimming pared 3 bases from V and 6 bases from J, leaving 17 bases between. CDR3 DNA sequence: TGTGCCTGGAGCCCGTTAGAGGGTCTGGATGGCTACACCCTC. Encoded protein: CAWSPLEGLDGYTL.

As for this clone: This probably arose from a read error, given a far larger clone one base away. Other DNA sequences in the same sample also yield this CDR3. The rearrangement uses TRBV2 and TRBJ1-4, with 9 bases matching TRBD1. V shed 5 bases, J shed 5 bases, and the junction held 3 bases outside the gene matches. The CDR3 is 14 amino acids. Germline lookup yields CDR1 SNHLY and CDR2 FYNNEI. In nucleotides, the CDR3 is TGTGCCAGCAGTTCCGGGACAGGGAATGAAAAACTGTTTTTT. Translation gives CASSSGTGNEKLFF.

The J gene is TRBJ2-4, the V gene TRBV6-1, with 9 bases that match TRBD1. J lost 4 bases, V lost 9 bases, and 4 bases had no gene match. Germline CDR1 MNHNS, CDR2 SASEGT. The CDR3 loop spans 13 amino acids. The CDR3 nucleotides are TGTGCCAGGGCGACAGGGGGTAAAAACATTCAGTACTTC. Protein sequence: CARATGGKNIQYF.

The rearrangement links TRBV5-4 to TRBJ2-3, with TRBD2 matching over 10 bases. Germline trimming cut 5 bases from V and 3 bases from J; bases unmatched to any gene: 6. Germline loops: CDR1 SGHNT, CDR2 YYREEE (reference sequence). The CDR3 is 15 amino acids. The CDR3 is CASSLAGARTDTQYF. CDR3 in DNA: TGTGCCAGCAGTCTAGCGGGAGCTCGGACAGATACGCAGTATTTT. Combining the CDR3 with reference TRBV5-4 and TRBJ2-3 gives the whole variable domain ETGVTQSPTHLIKTRGQQVTLRCSSQSGHNTVSWYQQALGQGPQFIFQYYREEENGRGNFPPRFSGLQFPNYSSELNVNALELDDSALYLCASSLAGARTDTQYFGPGTRLTVL.

This clone was detected only once. In nucleotides, the CDR3 is TGCGCCAGCAGCCAATTGGGGGGGCCAGATACGCAGTATTTT. The encoded protein is CASSQLGGPDTQYF. This rearrangement joins TRBV4-1 to TRBJ2-3, with D tentatively TRBD2 (7 bases). The CDR3 runs to 14 residues. Germline assignment: CDR1 MGHRA and CDR2 YSYEKL. Trimming pared 2 bases from V and 4 bases from J, leaving 10 bases between.

The chain uses TRBV5-4 and TRBJ2-1; 14 bases match TRBD2. The CDR3 runs 15 residues. Germline V lookup: CDR1 SGHNT, CDR2 YYREEE (reference sequence). V shed 3 bases and J 7 bases; nucleotides not matched to a gene: 3. The DNA of the CDR3 is TGTGCCAGCAGCTCGGGACTAGCGGGAGAAAATGAGCAGTTCTTC. Protein: CASSSGLAGENEQFF.